This T cell receptor (beta chain) was retrieved from a study of cytomegalovirus exposure and HLA in healthy donors. This clone was observed once. Antigen unknown. Findings and caveats of the study: Earlier analysis yielded a pattern in which most TCR beta V segments were productive about 90% or about 30% of the time.

Use of 60 Vbeta and 13 Jbeta primers characterized the PCR. Assay: immunoSEQ multiplex PCR; the TCRdb copy retains only in-frame clones and omits some. The table records roughly 140,000 clones, approximately 73% of them present only once. The length of the CDR3 is 15 residues. V dropped 5 bases and J dropped 5 bases, with 16 bases sitting between them. Germline V CDR1 and CDR2: MNHNS, SASEGT. The clonotype was recovered from a human donor in good health. Sequencing was performed on PBMCs. The chain links TRBV6-1 to TRBJ2-1, with D possibly being TRBD1 (6 bases). The CDR3 sequence is CASSPGVAKDNEQFF. In DNA, the CDR3 is TGTGCCAGCAGTCCAGGGGTCGCTAAGGACAATGAGCAGTTCTTC.